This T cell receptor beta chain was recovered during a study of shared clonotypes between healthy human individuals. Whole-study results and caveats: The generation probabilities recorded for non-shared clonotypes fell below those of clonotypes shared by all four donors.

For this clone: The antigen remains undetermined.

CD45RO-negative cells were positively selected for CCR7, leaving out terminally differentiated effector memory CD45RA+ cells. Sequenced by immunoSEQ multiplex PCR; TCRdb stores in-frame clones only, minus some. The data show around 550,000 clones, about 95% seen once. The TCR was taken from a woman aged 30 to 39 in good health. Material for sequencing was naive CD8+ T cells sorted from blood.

The CDR3 spells CAMRLARETQYF. CDR3 DNA sequence: TGTGCCATGCGACTAGCACGGGAGACCCAGTACTTC. J is TRBJ2-5 and V is TRBV2, with 7 bases fitting TRBD2. The V gene's germline CDR1 is SNHLY and CDR2 FYNNEI. The CDR3 covers 12 residues. J gave up 5 bases and V 10 bases, and 7 bases lay outside the gene matches.